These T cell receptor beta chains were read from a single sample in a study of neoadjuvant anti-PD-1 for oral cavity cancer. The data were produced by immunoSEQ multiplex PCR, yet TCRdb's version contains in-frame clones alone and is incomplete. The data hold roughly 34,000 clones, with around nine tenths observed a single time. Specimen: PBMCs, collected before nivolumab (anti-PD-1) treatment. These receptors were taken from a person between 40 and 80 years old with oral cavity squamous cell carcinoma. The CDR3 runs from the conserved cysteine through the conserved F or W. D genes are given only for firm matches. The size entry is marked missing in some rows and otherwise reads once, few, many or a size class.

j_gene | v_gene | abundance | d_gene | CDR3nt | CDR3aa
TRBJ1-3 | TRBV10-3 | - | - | TGTGCCATCAACATAGGATCCCGCTCTGGAAACACCATATATTTT | CAINIGSRSGNTIYF
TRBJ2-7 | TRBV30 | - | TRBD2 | TGTGCCTGGAGTGTGTTACTAGCGGGGGGTGCCGAGCAGTACTTC | CAWSVLLAGGAEQYF
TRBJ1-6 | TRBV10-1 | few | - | TGCGCCAGCAGTGAGTCAAAGTTGGGGAATTCACCCCTCCACTTT | CASSESKLGNSPLHF
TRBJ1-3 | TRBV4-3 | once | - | TGCGCCAGCAGCCTCCAGAGGGGGGGCATTGGAAACACCATATATTTT | CASSLQRGGIGNTIYF
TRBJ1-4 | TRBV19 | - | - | TGTGCCAGTAGTATAGAGGGCAGGGGTTCAGGAAAACTGTTTTTT | CASSIEGRGSGKLFF
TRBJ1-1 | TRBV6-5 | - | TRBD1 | TGTGCCAGCAGTATACAGGGGACGTACACTGAAGCTTTCTTT | CASSIQGTYTEAFF
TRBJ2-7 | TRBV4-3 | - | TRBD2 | TGCGCCAGCAGCCAAGGGGCGGGGGGGGAACACTACGAGCAGTACTTC | CASSQGAGGEHYEQYF
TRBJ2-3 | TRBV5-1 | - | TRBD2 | TGCGCCAGCAGCGGGGGACTAGATATGCGCACAGATACGCAGTATTTT | CASSGGLDMRTDTQYF
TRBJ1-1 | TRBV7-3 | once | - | TGTGCCAGCAGCTTACAAGGGGCGAACACTGAAGCTTTCTTT | CASSLQGANTEAFF
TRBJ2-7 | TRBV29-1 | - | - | TGCAGCGTCTTGCCCCAGACAGATTCTTACGAGCAGTACTTC | CSVLPQTDSYEQYF
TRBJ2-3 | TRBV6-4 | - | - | TGTGCCAGCAAGGAAACAGTAAACACAGATACGCAGTATTTT | CASKETVNTDTQYF
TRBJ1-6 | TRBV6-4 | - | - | TGTGCCAGCAGCGGAGGAGGACGGTTTAATTCACCCCTCCACTTT | CASSGGGRFNSPLHF
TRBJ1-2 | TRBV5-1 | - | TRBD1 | TGCGCCAGCAGCGAAGGACAGGGGGCCACCAGTCGTGGCTACACCTTC | CASSEGQGATSRGYTF
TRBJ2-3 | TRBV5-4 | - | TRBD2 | TGTGCCAGCAGCACGCCTAGCGGGGGACTAGATACGCAGTATTTT | CASSTPSGGLDTQYF
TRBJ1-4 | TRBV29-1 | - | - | TGCAGCGTTGAAGGCTGGGGGGGAACCGCAACTAATGAAAAACTGTTTTTT | CSVEGWGGTATNEKLFF
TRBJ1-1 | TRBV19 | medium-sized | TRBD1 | TGTGCCAGTAGTACCCACAGGGGGAACACTGAAGCTTTCTTT | CASSTHRGNTEAFF
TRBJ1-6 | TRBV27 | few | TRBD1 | TGTGCCAGCACCCAAGGACAGGGAAATTCACCCCTCCACTTT | CASTQGQGNSPLHF